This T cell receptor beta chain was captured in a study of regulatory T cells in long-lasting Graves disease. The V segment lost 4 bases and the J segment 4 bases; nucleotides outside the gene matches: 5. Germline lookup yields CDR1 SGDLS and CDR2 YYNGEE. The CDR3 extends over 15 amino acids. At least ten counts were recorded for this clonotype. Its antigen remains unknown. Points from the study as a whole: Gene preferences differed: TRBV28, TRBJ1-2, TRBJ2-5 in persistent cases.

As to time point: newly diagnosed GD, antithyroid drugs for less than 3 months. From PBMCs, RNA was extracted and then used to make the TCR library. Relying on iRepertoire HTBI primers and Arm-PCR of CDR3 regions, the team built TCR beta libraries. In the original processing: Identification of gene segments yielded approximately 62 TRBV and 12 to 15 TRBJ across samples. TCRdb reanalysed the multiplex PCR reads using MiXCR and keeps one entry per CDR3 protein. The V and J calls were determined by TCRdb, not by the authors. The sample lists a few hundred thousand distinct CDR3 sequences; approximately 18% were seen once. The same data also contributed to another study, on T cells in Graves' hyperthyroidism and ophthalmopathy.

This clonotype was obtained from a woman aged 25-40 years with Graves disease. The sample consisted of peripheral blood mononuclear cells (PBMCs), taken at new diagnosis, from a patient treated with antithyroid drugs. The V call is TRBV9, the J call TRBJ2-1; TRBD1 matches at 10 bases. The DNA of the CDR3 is TGTGCCAGCAGCACCGGGACAGGGGAGTACAATGAGCAGTTCTTC. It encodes CASSTGTGEYNEQFF.